Shown below are 29 T cell receptor beta chains from a single sample sequenced in a study of blood T cell repertoires in COVID-19. Sequencing used immunoSEQ multiplex PCR; TCRdb keeps in-frame clones, though not all of them. The sample lists approximately 300,000 clones; 86% were seen once. Sequenced: PBMCs or T cells enriched from blood (not recorded which). These receptors were collected from a woman aged 18-29 years who had recovered from COVID-19.

The chain employs TRBV19 and TRBJ1-5, with 8 bases matching TRBD1. CDR1 LNHDA and CDR2 SQIVND come from the germline V gene (reference sequence). Trimming removed 5 bases from V and 7 bases from J; junction bases left unmatched: 10. CDR3 length: 15 amino acids. In DNA form, the CDR3 reads TGTGCCAGTAGTCTCGGACAGGGTCTGATCCAGCCCCAGCATTTT. Protein product: CASSLGQGLIQPQHF.

The rearrangement joins TRBV29-1 to TRBJ1-1, with D uncertain. Trimming removed 2 bases at V and 1 base at J, with 14 bases between. The CDR3 is made up of 15 amino acids. Germline V gene data show CDR1 as SQVTM and CDR2 as ANQGSEA. The CDR3 DNA reads TGCAGCGTTGAACTTAACCAGGTAAAGAACACTGAAGCTTTCTTT. Its protein is CSVELNQVKNTEAFF.

The V gene is TRBV12-3 or TRBV12-4, the J gene TRBJ1-2; perhaps TRBD1 as D (5 bases). The CDR3 length is 12 residues. V lost 3 bases and J 6 bases, leaving 8 bases between the germline ends. The CDR3 coding sequence is TGTGCCAGCAGTTTCGCCAGGGATGGCTACACCTTC. Translated: CASSFARDGYTF.

This clone was seen a few times. This chain uses TRBV7-8 with TRBJ2-2; TRBD1 is a possible D gene (5 bases). The V gene lost 10 bases and the J gene lost 2 bases, with 17 bases spanning the gap. Germline V gene data show CDR1 as SGHVS and CDR2 as FQNEAQ. This CDR3 is built from 15 residues. As DNA, the CDR3 is TGTGCCACCGGAGACAGCGCGACCAACACCGGGGAGCTGTTTTTT. Translating it yields CATGDSATNTGELFF.

V is TRBV19 and J is TRBJ2-1; 12 nucleotides line up with TRBD2. CDR3 length: 20 residues. V lost 0 bases and J lost 1; bases outside the gene matches: 10. CDR1 is LNHDA and CDR2 is SQIVND in the germline V gene (reference sequence). CDR3: CASSIDLLAGGPRSYNEQFF. In nucleotides, the CDR3 is TGTGCCAGTAGTATAGATCTTCTAGCGGGAGGGCCTCGGTCCTACAATGAGCAGTTCTTC.

V is TRBV7-3 and J is TRBJ1-1; D is unclear. Trimming shortened V by 5 bases and J by 4 bases, and 11 bases separated the two germline ends. This CDR3 is 13 amino acids long. CDR1 and CDR2 (germline): SGHTA, FQGTGA. The CDR3 DNA follows: TGTGCCAGCAGCCCCCAGGCTTCCACTGAAGCTTTCTTT. Translated, it gives CASSPQASTEAFF. Supplemented by reference TRBV7-3 and TRBJ1-1, the full variable domain reads GAGVSQTPSNKVTEKGKYVELRCDPISGHTALYWYRQSLGQGPEFLIYFQGTGAADDSGLPNDRFFAVRPEGSVSTLKIQRTERGDSAVYLCASSPQASTEAFFGQGTRLTVV.

The chain is built from TRBV7-9 and TRBJ2-7, with D hard to call. The germline gives CDR1 SEHNR, CDR2 FQNEAQ (reference sequence). Trimming removed 1 base from V and 0 bases from J, with 10 bases in between. There are 15 residues in the CDR3. CDR3 loop: CASSLGLHSSYEQYF. The CDR3 nucleotides read TGTGCCAGCAGCTTAGGCCTTCATAGCTCCTACGAGCAGTACTTC.

The gene calls are TRBV7-8 and TRBJ1-6; 9 positions match TRBD1. The CDR3 consists of 15 residues. Germline CDR1 reads SGHVS; CDR2 reads FQNEAQ. The V and J ends lost 5 bases and 10 bases, in that order; junction bases with no gene match: 9. The CDR3 DNA is TGTGCCAGCAGCCACGGGACAGGGCAGGGATCACCCCTCCACTTT. Its protein is CASSHGTGQGSPLHF.

The gene calls are TRBV2 and TRBJ2-7, with 8 bases lining up with TRBD1. The germline V gene has CDR1 SNHLY and CDR2 FYNNEI. With V trimmed by 4 bases and J by 1 base, 0 bases remained unmatched. CDR3 length: 13 residues. CDR3 sequence (DNA): TGTGCCAGCAGTGGGACAGGGTCCTACGAGCAGTACTTC. It encodes CASSGTGSYEQYF.

The CDR3 DNA reads as TGCAGCTTTCTCGCTAGCGGAGACTACGAGCAGTACTTC. It encodes CSFLASGDYEQYF. The chain recombines TRBV29-1 with TRBJ2-7; 7 bases line up with TRBD2. The CDR3 spans 13 residues. Germline V gives CDR1 SQVTM, CDR2 ANQGSEA. With 8 bases clipped from V and 3 bases from J, the junction kept 10 bases outside the gene matches.

The chain is built from TRBV11-3 and TRBJ2-5; the D gene is possibly TRBD1 (6 bases). The germline V gene has CDR1 SGHNT and CDR2 YENEEA. Between the trimmed V and J ends, which lost 4 bases and 7 bases, there was a span of 16 bases. The CDR3 has 14 amino acids. CDR3 sequence: CASSWAGVQGTQYF. The CDR3 DNA sequence: TGTGCCAGCAGCTGGGCAGGGGTTCAGGGGACCCAGTACTTC.

The chain links TRBV28 to TRBJ2-7; D is ambiguous. There are 15 residues in the CDR3. V was pared by 1 base and J by 0 bases, with 10 bases between. The germline gives CDR1 MDHEN, CDR2 SYDVKM. The CDR3, as DNA: TGTGCCAGCAGTTTATTGGGCCAAAGCTCCTACGAGCAGTACTTC. Its protein product is CASSLLGQSSYEQYF.

The rearrangement links TRBV18 to TRBJ2-3; D is ambiguous. V was cut by 3 bases and J by 4 bases, with 20 bases left in between. This CDR3 spans 17 amino acids. Germline CDR1 is KGHSH and CDR2 is LQKENI. The CDR3 loop reads CASSPAVGARFSDTQYF. CDR3 DNA: TGTGCCAGCTCACCGGCCGTCGGAGCGAGGTTCTCAGATACGCAGTATTTT. Based on the CDR3 plus reference TRBV18 and TRBJ2-3, the full variable domain is NAGVMQNPRHLVRRRGQEARLRCSPMKGHSHVYWYRQLPEEGLKFMVYLQKENIIDESGMPKERFSAEFPKEGPSILRIQQVVRGDSAAYFCASSPAVGARFSDTQYFGPGTRLTVL.

This clone was recorded once. The rearrangement uses TRBV5-3 and TRBJ1-2, with D possibly TRBD1 on 5 matching bases. TRBV5-3 has ORF status, its function being uncertain. The CDR3 contains 14 residues. V lost 4 bases, J lost 5 bases, and 15 bases lay in between. CDR3 region: CARSPPQGHYGYTF. DNA for the CDR3: TGTGCCAGAAGCCCACCCCAGGGTCATTATGGCTACACCTTC.

The rearrangement uses TRBV7-6 and TRBJ2-7, with D hard to call. Trimming removed 5 bases from V and 7 bases from J, with 18 bases in between. Germline V gives CDR1 SGHVS, CDR2 FNYEAQ. This CDR3 contains 14 residues. CDR3 nucleotide sequence: TGTGCCAGCAGCCCCGCCCCACGAGGAGTGGAGCAGTACTTC. It is translated as CASSPAPRGVEQYF.

The chain combines TRBV6-5 with TRBJ1-1, with 9 bases identical to TRBD1. V dropped 5 bases and J dropped 5; count of bases not matched to a gene: 3. The CDR3 is 13 amino acids. CDR1 and CDR2 (germline): MNHEY, SVGAGI. DNA for the CDR3: TGTGCCAGCAGTCCGACAGGGGGAACTGAAGCTTTCTTT. Translated, it gives CASSPTGGTEAFF.

The chain has TRBV6-5 and TRBJ2-1; D possibly corresponds to TRBD2 (5 bases). This CDR3 region has 15 residues. The germline V gene has CDR1 MNHEY and CDR2 SVGAGI. V was trimmed by 0 bases and J by 9 bases, leaving 15 bases between them. For the CDR3, the DNA is TGTGCCAGCAGTTACTCGATTCGATCGGGGATTGAGCAGTTCTTC. Its protein is CASSYSIRSGIEQFF.

This sequence joins TRBV11-3 and TRBJ1-4, with 8 bases that match TRBD1. The CDR3 length is 17 residues. J lost 3 bases, V lost 2 bases, and 8 bases had no gene match. In germline, CDR1 is SGHNT, CDR2 YENEEA. Here the CDR3 reads CASSLPIPGQANEKLFF. For the CDR3, the DNA is TGTGCCAGCAGCTTACCAATACCGGGACAGGCTAATGAAAAACTGTTTTTT.

This rearrangement joins TRBV30 to TRBJ2-1; 7 nucleotides agree with TRBD2. Trimming removed 3 bases from V and 5 bases from J; junction bases left unmatched: 16. This CDR3 spans 17 amino acids. From germline, CDR1 is GTSNPN and CDR2 SVGIG (reference sequence). The CDR3 is CAWSPASGPTFDNEQFF. The CDR3 DNA reads as TGTGCCTGGAGCCCGGCTAGCGGCCCAACCTTTGACAATGAGCAGTTCTTC.

The V and J genes are TRBV2 and TRBJ1-2; D remains ambiguous. This CDR3 comprises 16 residues. The germline gives CDR1 SNHLY, CDR2 FYNNEI. Trimming removed 8 bases from V and 1 base from J, with 20 bases in between. The DNA for the CDR3 is TGTGCCAGCCGAACAGTACCACGAGATTTTAACTATGGCTACACCTTC. Amino acid sequence: CASRTVPRDFNYGYTF. Based on the CDR3 plus reference TRBV2 and TRBJ1-2, the full variable domain is EPEVTQTPSHQVTQMGQEVILRCVPISNHLYFYWYRQILGQKVEFLVSFYNNEISEKSEIFDDQFSVERPDGSNFTLKIRSTKLEDSAMYFCASRTVPRDFNYGYTFGSGTRLTVV.

The chain joins TRBV15 to TRBJ2-5, with D perhaps matching TRBD2 (5 bases). V was cut by 0 bases and J by 3 bases, with 8 bases left in between. The germline CDR1 and CDR2 sequences are LNHNV and YYDKDF (reference sequence). This CDR3 is built from 14 residues. The CDR3 DNA reads as TGTGCCACCAGCAGAGATCACGGGGAAGAGACCCAGTACTTC. Encoded protein: CATSRDHGEETQYF.

V gene TRBV3-1 (or the pseudogene TRBV3-2) combines with J gene TRBJ1-5; no definite D call. The CDR3 length is 12 residues. Between the trimmed V and J ends, which lost 5 bases and 5 bases, there was a span of 7 bases. The germline V gene encodes CDR1 LGHDT and CDR2 YNNKEL (reference sequence). The CDR3 DNA reads as TGTGCCAGCAGCTACGGAGATCAGCCCCAGCATTTT. Amino acids: CASSYGDQPQHF.

The chain employs TRBV3-1 (or the pseudogene TRBV3-2) and TRBJ2-3; no firm D call. Germline loops: CDR1 LGHDT, CDR2 YNNKEL (reference sequence). The V and J ends lost 3 bases and 0 bases respectively, with 4 bases between them. This CDR3 has 13 residues. The CDR3 nucleotides read TGTGCCAGCAGCCATGAGAGCACAGATACGCAGTATTTT. It specifies CASSHESTDTQYF.

This clone has a single count. The chain combines TRBV6-6 with TRBJ2-1; D is unclear. V dropped 5 bases and J dropped 7 bases, with 24 bases sitting between them. Germline values: CDR1 MNHNY, CDR2 SVGAGI (reference sequence). The CDR3 length is 17 residues. The CDR3 bases are TGTGCCAGCAGTCCTTTCATCACTCGCCAGGCCGAAAATGAGCAGTTCTTC. This codes for CASSPFITRQAENEQFF.

The J gene is TRBJ2-1, the V gene TRBV27, with TRBD2 identical over 9 bases. This CDR3 region has 15 residues. Germline V CDR1 and CDR2: MNHEY, SMNVEV (reference sequence). V was clipped by 2 bases and J by 4 bases; unmatched bases: 3. This CDR3 is CASSLLAGLYNEQFF. The CDR3 DNA reads as TGTGCCAGCAGTTTACTAGCGGGACTTTACAATGAGCAGTTCTTC.

This clone was recorded a few times. The V and J genes are TRBV5-6 and TRBJ1-6; D remains ambiguous. Germline V gene lookup returns CDR1 SGHDT and CDR2 YYEEEE. The CDR3 contains 17 residues. V lost 3 bases and J lost 0, with 13 bases in between. The CDR3 DNA reads TGTGCCAGCAGCTGGAGACTCGATAGCTCCTATAATTCACCCCTCCACTTT. It yields the protein CASSWRLDSSYNSPLHF.

This chain links TRBV19 with TRBJ1-4; the D is unclear. This CDR3 contains 13 residues. Germline CDR1 and CDR2: LNHDA and SQIVND (reference sequence). V lost 6 bases to trimming and J lost 5 bases, with 10 bases between them. CDR3: CASRAELNEKLFF. The CDR3 coding sequence is TGTGCCAGTAGGGCGGAGCTGAATGAAAAACTGTTTTTT.

The chain links TRBV5-1 to TRBJ1-3; D gene ambiguous. CDR1 and CDR2 from the germline V gene are SGHRS and YFSETQ. The CDR3 has 15 amino acids. Trimming removed 4 bases from V and 2 bases from J, with 13 bases in between. The CDR3: CASSTDGGAGNTIYF. Here the CDR3 DNA reads TGCGCCAGCAGCACAGACGGTGGCGCTGGAAACACCATATATTTT.

This chain joins TRBV7-2 and TRBJ2-1, with 11 bases fitting TRBD2. Germline V gives CDR1 SGHTA, CDR2 FQGNSA. Trimming removed 4 bases from V and 2 bases from J; junction bases left unmatched: 4. CDR3 size: 16 residues. The CDR3 is CASSSIAGGTYNEQFF. In nucleotides, the CDR3 is TGTGCCAGCAGCTCCATAGCGGGGGGGACCTACAATGAGCAGTTCTTC.